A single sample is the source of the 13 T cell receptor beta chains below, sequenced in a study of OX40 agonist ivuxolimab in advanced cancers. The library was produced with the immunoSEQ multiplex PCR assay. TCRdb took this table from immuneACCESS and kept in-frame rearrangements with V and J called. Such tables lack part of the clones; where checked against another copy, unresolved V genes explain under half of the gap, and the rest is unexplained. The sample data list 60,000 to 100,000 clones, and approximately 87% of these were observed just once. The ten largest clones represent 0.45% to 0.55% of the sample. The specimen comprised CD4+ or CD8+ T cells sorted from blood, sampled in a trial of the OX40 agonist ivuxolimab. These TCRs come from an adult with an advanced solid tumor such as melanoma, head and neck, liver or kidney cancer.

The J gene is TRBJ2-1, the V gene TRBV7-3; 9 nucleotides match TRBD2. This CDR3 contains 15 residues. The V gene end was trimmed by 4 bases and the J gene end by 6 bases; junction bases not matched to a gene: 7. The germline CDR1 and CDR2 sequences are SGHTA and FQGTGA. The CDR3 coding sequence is TGTGCCAGCAGCTCCTCGGGCGGGAGGGCCAATGAGCAGTTCTTC. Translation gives CASSSSGGRANEQFF.

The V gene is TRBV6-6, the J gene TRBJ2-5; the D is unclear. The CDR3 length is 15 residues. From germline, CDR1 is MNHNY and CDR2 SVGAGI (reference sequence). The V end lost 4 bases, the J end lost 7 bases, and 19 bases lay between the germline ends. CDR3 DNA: TGTGCCAGCAGTTTTACGGTGGCCCCCCTGGGGACCCAGTACTTC. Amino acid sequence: CASSFTVAPLGTQYF.

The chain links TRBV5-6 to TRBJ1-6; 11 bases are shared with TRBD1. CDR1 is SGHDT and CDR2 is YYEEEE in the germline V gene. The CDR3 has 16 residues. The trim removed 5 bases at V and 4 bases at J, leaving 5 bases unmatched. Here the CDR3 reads CASSLGQGAYNSPLHF. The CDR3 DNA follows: TGTGCCAGCAGTCTCGGACAGGGGGCATATAATTCACCCCTCCACTTT.

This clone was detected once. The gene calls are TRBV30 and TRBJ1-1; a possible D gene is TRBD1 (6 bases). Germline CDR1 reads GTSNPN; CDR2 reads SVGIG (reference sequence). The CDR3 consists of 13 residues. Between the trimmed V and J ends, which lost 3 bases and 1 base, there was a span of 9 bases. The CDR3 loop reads CAWRPTGNTEAFF. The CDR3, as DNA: TGTGCCTGGAGACCGACAGGGAACACTGAAGCTTTCTTT.

The CDR3 protein is CASSGTNNEQFF. The CDR3 nucleotides read TGTGCCAGCAGCGGTACGAACAATGAGCAGTTCTTC. The chain employs TRBV11-3 and TRBJ2-1; D is ambiguous. The CDR3 has 12 amino acids. Trimming cost V 5 bases and J 5 bases, with 7 bases left between them. Germline V lookup: CDR1 SGHNT, CDR2 YENEEA.

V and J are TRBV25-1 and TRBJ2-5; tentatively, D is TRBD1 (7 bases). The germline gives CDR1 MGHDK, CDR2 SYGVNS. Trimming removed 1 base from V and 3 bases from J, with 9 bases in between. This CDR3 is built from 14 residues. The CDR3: CASSEFRGEETQYF. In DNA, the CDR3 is TGTGCCAGCAGTGAATTCAGGGGGGAAGAGACCCAGTACTTC.

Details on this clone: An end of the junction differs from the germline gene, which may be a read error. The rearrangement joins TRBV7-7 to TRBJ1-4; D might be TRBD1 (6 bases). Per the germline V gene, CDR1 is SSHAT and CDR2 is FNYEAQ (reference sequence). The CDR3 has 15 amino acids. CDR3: CASSLGTGNNEKLFF. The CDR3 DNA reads TGTGCTAGCAGCTTAGGAACAGGGAATAATGAAAAACTGTTTTTT.

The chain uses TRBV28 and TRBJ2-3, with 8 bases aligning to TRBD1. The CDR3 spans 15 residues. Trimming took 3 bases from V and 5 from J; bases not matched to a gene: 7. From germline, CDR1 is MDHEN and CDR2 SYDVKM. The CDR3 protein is CASSLRQGFGDTQYF. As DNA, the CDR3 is TGTGCCAGCAGTTTGAGACAGGGGTTTGGAGATACGCAGTATTTT.

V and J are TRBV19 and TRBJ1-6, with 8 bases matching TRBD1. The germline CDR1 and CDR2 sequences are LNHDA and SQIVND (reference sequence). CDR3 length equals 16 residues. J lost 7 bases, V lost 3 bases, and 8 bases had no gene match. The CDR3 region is CASSIGQGVFNSPLHF. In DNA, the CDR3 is TGTGCCAGTAGTATCGGACAGGGCGTTTTCAATTCACCCCTCCACTTT.

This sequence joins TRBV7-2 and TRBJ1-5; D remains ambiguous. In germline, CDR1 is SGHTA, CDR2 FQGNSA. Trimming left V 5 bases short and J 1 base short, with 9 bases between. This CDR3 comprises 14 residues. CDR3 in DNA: TGTGCCAGCAGCGGACCAACCAGCAATCAGCCCCAGCATTTT. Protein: CASSGPTSNQPQHF.

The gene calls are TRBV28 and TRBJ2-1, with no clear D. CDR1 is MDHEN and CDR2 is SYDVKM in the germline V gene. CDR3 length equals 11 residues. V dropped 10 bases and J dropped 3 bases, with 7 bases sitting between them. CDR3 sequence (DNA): TGTGCCAACGGACGCTACAATGAGCAGTTCTTC. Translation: CANGRYNEQFF.

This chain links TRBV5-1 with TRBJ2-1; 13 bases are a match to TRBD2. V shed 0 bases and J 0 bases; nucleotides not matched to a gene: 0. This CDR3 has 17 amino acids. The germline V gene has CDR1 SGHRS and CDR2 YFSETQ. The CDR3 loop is CASSLGTSGSSYNEQFF. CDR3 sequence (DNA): TGCGCCAGCAGCTTGGGGACTAGCGGGAGCTCCTACAATGAGCAGTTCTTC.

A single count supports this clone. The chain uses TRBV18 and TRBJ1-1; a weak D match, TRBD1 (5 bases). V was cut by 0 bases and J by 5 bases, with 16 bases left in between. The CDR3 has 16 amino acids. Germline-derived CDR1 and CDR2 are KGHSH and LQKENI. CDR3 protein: CASSPPRRQGGTEAFF. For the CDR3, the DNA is TGTGCCAGCTCACCACCGCGCCGCCAGGGAGGTACTGAAGCTTTCTTT.